The text below deals with one TCR beta chain. As yet, its antigen is unknown. The data were obtained in a study of blood T cells in healthy people across ages. Study findings and constraints: More naive CD4+ cells and higher diversity marked long-lived donors relative to aged donors.

Isolated PBMCs totaled at least 6 million in each sample. The CDR3 length is 14 residues. CDR1 is KGHSH and CDR2 is LQKENI in the germline V gene. V dropped 3 bases and J dropped 4; count of bases not matched to a gene: 5. Sample-barcoded 5' priming and a J-beta primer mix drove a second PCR of roughly 6 to 12 cycles. Each cDNA molecule received a tag from a template-switch adaptor that had 12 random nucleotides. Every sample gave at least 2.5 million paired-end reads containing CDR3. TCRdb processed the 5' RACE reads anew with MiXCR; each CDR3 protein has one entry. The sample lists about 580,000 distinct CDR3 sequences, about 45% seen once, with approximately 23% in the top ten.

The receptor was isolated from an elderly man in good health. The source material was blood. This rearrangement joins TRBV18 to TRBJ2-5; 7 bases fit TRBD1. The DNA of the CDR3 is TGTGCCAGCTCACCGGGACAGCGTGCAGAGACCCAGTACTTC. Amino acids: CASSPGQRAETQYF.